A single sample is the source of the 24 T cell receptor beta chains below, sequenced in a study of identifying expanded T cells in peripheral blood. The method was immunoSEQ multiplex PCR; TCRdb's version includes in-frame clones alone and lacks a portion of them. This sample has around 99,000 clones, with approximately 90% found just once. The sample taken for sequencing was blood. The receptors stem from a person between 18 and 75 years old in good health.

J is TRBJ1-1 and V is TRBV7-7, with 8 nucleotides matching TRBD1. The CDR3 sequence is 13 residues long. V dropped 5 bases and J dropped 4; count of bases not matched to a gene: 3. Germline V gene sequence: CDR1 SSHAT, CDR2 FNYEAQ (reference sequence). The CDR3 loop reads CASSLTGGTEAFF. DNA of the CDR3: TGTGCCAGCAGCCTCACAGGGGGCACTGAAGCTTTCTTT.

This chain links TRBV14 with TRBJ2-3; maybe TRBD2 (7 bases). Germline lookup yields CDR1 SGHDN and CDR2 FVKESK. V was shortened by 1 base and J by 6 bases, with 14 bases between the two germline ends. CDR3 size: 15 residues. Here the CDR3 DNA reads TGTGCCAGCAGCCAAGTGGGGGGGGGCCGCGATACGCAGTATTTT. Translating gives CASSQVGGGRDTQYF.

The chain carries TRBV21-1 and TRBJ2-7; the DNA was not used to check the table's D call, TRBD2. TRBV21-1 is tagged as a pseudogene. The length of the CDR3 is 18 residues. The CDR3 DNA is TGTGCCAGCAGCCCGCCCCGGGAGACATTTGAATTCTCCTACGAGCAGTACTTC. Protein sequence: CASSPPRETFEFSYEQYF.

The sample holds one count of this clone. This chain links TRBV6-1 with TRBJ1-5, with TRBD1 matching over 7 bases. The CDR3 has 15 residues. J was trimmed by 6 bases and V by 5 bases; bases with no gene match: 10. Per the germline V gene, CDR1 is MNHNS and CDR2 is SASEGT. This chain's CDR3 is CASSRTGEPIQPQHF. CDR3 nucleotide sequence: TGTGCCAGCAGTAGAACAGGGGAACCGATTCAGCCCCAGCATTTT.

The genes are TRBV28 and TRBJ1-1, with D unresolved. The V gene's germline CDR1 is MDHEN and CDR2 SYDVKM. V was clipped by 8 bases and J by 0 bases, with 16 bases between them. This CDR3 contains 15 residues. CDR3 protein: CASFTGSLMNTEAFF. CDR3 nucleotides: TGTGCCAGCTTTACTGGGTCACTGATGAACACTGAAGCTTTCTTT. The full variable domain, its missing parts supplied by reference TRBV28 and TRBJ1-1, is DVKVTQSSRYLVKRTGEKVFLECVQDMDHENMFWYRQDPGLGLRLIYFSYDVKMKEKGDIPEGYSVSREKKERFSLILESASTNQTSMYLCASFTGSLMNTEAFFGQGTRLTVV.

This sequence joins TRBV19 and TRBJ1-5; TRBD1 matches 7 bases. The CDR3 has 14 residues. The V gene's germline CDR1 is LNHDA and CDR2 SQIVND (reference sequence). The V segment lost 10 bases and the J segment 4 bases; nucleotides outside the gene matches: 10. CDR3 sequence reads: CATDRDSSNQPQHF. Written as DNA, the CDR3 is TGTGCCACCGACCGGGACAGCTCTAATCAGCCCCAGCATTTT.

This chain uses TRBV27 with TRBJ1-1; no firm D call. Germline-derived CDR1 and CDR2 are MNHEY and SMNVEV (reference sequence). V lost 3 bases and J 4 bases, leaving 15 bases between the germline ends. The CDR3 spans 15 residues. This CDR3 is CASSFQIRRGTEAFF. CDR3 nucleotides: TGTGCCAGCAGTTTCCAGATCCGGAGAGGCACTGAAGCTTTCTTT.

The CDR3 DNA follows: TGTGCCAGCAGCTTGGCAGGCACCTACGAGCAGTACTTC. Its protein is CASSLAGTYEQYF. This chain connects TRBV11-1 to TRBJ2-7; D is unresolved. V lost 3 bases and J lost 2, with 8 bases in between. Germline CDR1 and CDR2: SGHAT and FQDESV (reference sequence). The length of the CDR3 is 13 residues.

The rearrangement joins TRBV5-8 to TRBJ1-1, with D possibly matching TRBD1 (6 bases). The CDR3 loop spans 14 amino acids. Germline loops: CDR1 SGHTS, CDR2 YDEGEE. V was shortened by 1 base and J by 6 bases, with 13 bases between the two germline ends. This chain's CDR3 is CASSLRGQGAEAFF. The CDR3 DNA follows: TGTGCCAGCAGCTTGCGGGGGCAGGGCGCTGAAGCTTTCTTT.

The rearrangement uses TRBV29-1 and TRBJ2-1; D remains ambiguous. With 4 bases removed from V and 7 bases from J, the gap between germline ends came to 8 bases. The germline gives CDR1 SQVTM, CDR2 ANQGSEA. There are 11 residues in the CDR3. This CDR3 is CSVVKRNEQFF. CDR3 DNA sequence: TGCAGCGTTGTAAAGAGAAATGAGCAGTTCTTC.

V gene TRBV2 combines with J gene TRBJ2-2, with 9 bases aligning to TRBD2. V lost 7 bases and J lost 3; bases outside the gene matches: 12. The CDR3 spans 17 residues. Germline assignment: CDR1 SNHLY and CDR2 FYNNEI. The CDR3 sequence is CASMGFGSGGHTGELFF. The CDR3 bases are TGTGCCAGCATGGGTTTCGGGAGCGGGGGGCACACCGGGGAGCTGTTTTTT.

The chain couples TRBV6-5 to TRBJ2-7; 7 bases line up with TRBD1. Per the germline V gene, CDR1 is MNHEY and CDR2 is SVGAGI. The CDR3 has 15 amino acids. The V gene end was trimmed by 0 bases and the J gene end by 3 bases; junction bases not matched to a gene: 5. CDR3 in amino acids: CASSYSPGQIYEQYF. CDR3 nucleotides: TGTGCCAGCAGTTACTCCCCGGGACAGATCTACGAGCAGTACTTC.

The chain combines TRBV10-1 with TRBJ2-1; TRBD2 matches 8 bases. Germline V gene data show CDR1 as WNHNN and CDR2 as SYGVQD (reference sequence). The length of the CDR3 is 17 residues. The V segment lost 5 bases and the J segment 5 bases; nucleotides outside the gene matches: 14. CDR3 sequence: CASSRVGLEGIDNEQFF. In DNA, the CDR3 is TGCGCCAGCAGTCGAGTGGGACTAGAGGGCATCGACAATGAGCAGTTCTTC.

The rearrangement uses TRBV29-1 and TRBJ2-7; TRBD1 matches at 10 bases. This CDR3 has 16 residues. Trimming at V came to 8 bases and at J to 3 bases, leaving 16 bases not matched to a gene. Germline loops: CDR1 SQVTM, CDR2 ANQGSEA. The DNA for the CDR3 is TGCAGCCCCGAAGGAGACAGGGGGCATAAAGTCTACGAGCAGTACTTC. This sequence encodes CSPEGDRGHKVYEQYF.

The chain uses TRBV7-9 and TRBJ2-1; 15 bases are shared with TRBD2. V lost 2 bases, J lost 7 bases, and 3 bases stayed unmatched. CDR1 and CDR2 from the germline V gene are SEHNR and FQNEAQ (reference sequence). The CDR3 runs to 16 residues. This CDR3 reads CASSLSGTSGGNEQFF. For the CDR3, the DNA is TGTGCCAGCAGCTTAAGCGGGACTAGCGGGGGGAATGAGCAGTTCTTC.

The genes are TRBV19 and TRBJ2-7, with 8 bases matching TRBD1. From germline, CDR1 is LNHDA and CDR2 SQIVND (reference sequence). The CDR3 loop spans 16 amino acids. The ends lost 6 bases at V and 0 bases at J; junction bases unmatched: 10. For the CDR3, the DNA is TGTGCCAGTAGCAAAACGACAGGGGCCTTCTCCTACGAGCAGTACTTC. As protein: CASSKTTGAFSYEQYF. Complete variable domain (other parts from reference TRBV19 and TRBJ2-7): DGGITQSPKYLFRKEGQNVTLSCEQNLNHDAMYWYRQDPGQGLRLIYYSQIVNDFQKGDIAEGYSVSREKKESFPLTVTSAQKNPTAFYLCASSKTTGAFSYEQYFGPGTRLTVT.

The chain joins TRBV2 to TRBJ1-6; TRBD1 matches 8 bases. This CDR3 has 14 amino acids. The junction had 11 bases not matched to a gene; V was cut back by 8 bases and J by 11 bases. Germline V gene lookup returns CDR1 SNHLY and CDR2 FYNNEI. The CDR3 sequence: CASGQDRVPAPLHF. The CDR3, as DNA: TGTGCCAGCGGTCAGGACAGGGTCCCCGCACCCCTCCACTTT. The full variable domain, its missing parts supplied by reference TRBV2 and TRBJ1-6, is EPEVTQTPSHQVTQMGQEVILRCVPISNHLYFYWYRQILGQKVEFLVSFYNNEISEKSEIFDDQFSVERPDGSNFTLKIRSTKLEDSAMYFCASGQDRVPAPLHFGNGTRLTVT.

This clone was found a few times. The chain carries TRBV5-1 and TRBJ1-4, with 11 bases identical to TRBD1. This CDR3 comprises 16 residues. Germline trimming cut 2 bases from V and 4 bases from J; bases unmatched to any gene: 4. Germline loops: CDR1 SGHRS, CDR2 YFSETQ. As DNA, the CDR3 is TGCGCCAGCAGCTTCGGACAGGGGGCGGGTAATGAAAAACTGTTTTTT. Translation gives CASSFGQGAGNEKLFF.

The CDR3 coding sequence is TGTGCCAGCAGCTTACGGGGGAGCGATGAGCAGTTCTTC. Protein sequence: CASSLRGSDEQFF. The rearrangement links TRBV7-6 to TRBJ2-1; D may be TRBD2 (6 bases). In germline, CDR1 is SGHVS, CDR2 FNYEAQ. V lost 2 bases and J lost 8, with 10 bases in between. This CDR3 comprises 13 residues.

This sequence joins TRBV18 and TRBJ2-5; TRBD1 aligns across 10 bases. Trimming at V came to 5 bases and at J to 3 bases, leaving 3 bases not matched to a gene. The CDR3 runs 14 residues. From germline, CDR1 is KGHSH and CDR2 LQKENI. The CDR3 spells CASSDRGLEETQYF. Written as DNA, the CDR3 is TGTGCCAGCTCAGACAGGGGGCTGGAAGAGACCCAGTACTTC.

CDR3 loop: CASSERGMNEQFF. The CDR3 DNA reads TGTGCCAGCAGCGAGAGGGGAATGAATGAGCAGTTCTTC. This chain connects TRBV9 to TRBJ2-1; either TRBD1 or TRBD2 may fit D (5 bases each). Germline CDR1 is SGDLS and CDR2 is YYNGEE. This CDR3 spans 13 amino acids. The V end was cut by 3 bases, the J end by 7 bases, with 11 bases between.

The CDR3 DNA reads as TGTGCCAGCAGTTTCGTCAGAACCACCTACAATGAGCAGTTCTTC. Protein: CASSFVRTTYNEQFF. J is TRBJ2-1 and V is TRBV6-5; D uncertain. The germline gives CDR1 MNHEY, CDR2 SVGAGI. The CDR3 consists of 15 residues. Trimming took 4 bases from V and 2 from J, leaving 12 bases between them.

The chain links TRBV11-2 to TRBJ2-4; either TRBD1 or TRBD2 may fit D (6 bases each). The CDR3 has 12 amino acids. V lost 6 bases, J lost 8 bases, and 11 bases lay in between. Germline V gene lookup returns CDR1 SGHAT and CDR2 FQNNGV. The CDR3 DNA reads TGTGCCAGCAGAAGGGGGGAGGACATTCAGTACTTC. Protein sequence: CASRRGEDIQYF.

The chain links TRBV4-1 to TRBJ1-1; D unclear. From germline, CDR1 is MGHRA and CDR2 YSYEKL. This CDR3 is 13 amino acids long. V was clipped by 0 bases and J by 7 bases, with 9 bases between them. The CDR3 DNA follows: TGCGCCAGCAGCCAAGACGGAGGGAATGAAGCTTTCTTT. It encodes CASSQDGGNEAFF.